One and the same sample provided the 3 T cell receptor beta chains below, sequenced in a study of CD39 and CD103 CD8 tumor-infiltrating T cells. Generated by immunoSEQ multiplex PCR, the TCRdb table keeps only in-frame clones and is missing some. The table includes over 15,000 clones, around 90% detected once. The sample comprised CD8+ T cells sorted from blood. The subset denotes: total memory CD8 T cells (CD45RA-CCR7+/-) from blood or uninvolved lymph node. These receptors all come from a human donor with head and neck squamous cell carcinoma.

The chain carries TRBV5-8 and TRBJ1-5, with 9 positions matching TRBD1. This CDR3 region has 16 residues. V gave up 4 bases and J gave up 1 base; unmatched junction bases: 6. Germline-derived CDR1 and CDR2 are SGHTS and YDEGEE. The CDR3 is CASSLGQGWSNQPQHF. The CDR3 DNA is TGTGCCAGCAGCCTAGGACAGGGGTGGAGCAATCAGCCCCAGCATTTT.

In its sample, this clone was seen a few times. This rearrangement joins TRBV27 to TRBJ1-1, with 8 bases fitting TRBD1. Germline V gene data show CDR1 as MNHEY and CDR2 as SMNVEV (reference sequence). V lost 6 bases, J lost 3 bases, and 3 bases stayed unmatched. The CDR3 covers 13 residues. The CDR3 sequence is CASRQGGDTEAFF. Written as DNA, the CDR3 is TGTGCCAGCAGACAGGGGGGGGACACTGAAGCTTTCTTT.

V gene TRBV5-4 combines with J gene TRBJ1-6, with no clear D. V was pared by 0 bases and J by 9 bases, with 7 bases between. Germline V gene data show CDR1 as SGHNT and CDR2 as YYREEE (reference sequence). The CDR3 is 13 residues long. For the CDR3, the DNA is TGTGCCAGCAGCTTGGACGGTACTTCACCCCTCCACTTT. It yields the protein CASSLDGTSPLHF. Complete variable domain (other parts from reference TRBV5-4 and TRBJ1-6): ETGVTQSPTHLIKTRGQQVTLRCSSQSGHNTVSWYQQALGQGPQFIFQYYREEENGRGNFPPRFSGLQFPNYSSELNVNALELDDSALYLCASSLDGTSPLHFGNGTRLTVT.